The rows below give T cell receptor beta chains drawn from one sample of a study of control samples from healthy donors and cancer patients. The table came from immunoSEQ multiplex PCR; TCRdb's copy has only in-frame clones and leaves some out. The data show about 120,000 clones, with 85% to 90% seen just once and 2% to 2.5% held by the top ten. What was sequenced was blood. The receptor source for this set is a woman aged 65 to 85 in good health. The CDR3 runs from the conserved cysteine through the conserved F or W. The D gene is left open where the match is weak. A row's size may be missing; if present it is once, few, many or a size class.

>few|TRBV6-5|TRBD1|TRBJ2-2
CASTPTGITGELFF
TGTGCCAGCACCCCGACAGGGATCACCGGGGAGCTGTTTTTT
>-|TRBV6-6|-|TRBJ2-1
CASSYSGGASEQFF
TGTGCCAGCAGTTACTCTGGGGGGGCCAGTGAGCAGTTCTTC
>once|TRBV19|TRBD1|TRBJ1-2
CASNERGRDYGYTF
TGTGCCAGTAACGAAAGGGGGCGCGACTATGGCTACACCTTC
>-|TRBV5-5|TRBD1|TRBJ1-5
CASSLGTGGAFPQPQHF
TGTGCCAGCAGCTTGGGAACAGGGGGCGCGTTCCCTCAGCCCCAGCATTTT
>-|TRBV5-1|TRBD2|TRBJ2-1
CASSLMSGGSHEQFF
TGCGCCAGCAGCTTGATGTCGGGGGGTTCCCATGAGCAGTTCTTC
>-|TRBV19|-|TRBJ1-4
CASSTRQRATNEKLFF
TGTGCCAGTAGTACCAGACAGCGAGCAACTAATGAAAAACTGTTTTTT
>-|TRBV6-2/TRBV6-3|-|TRBJ2-2
CASSPPLMNTGELFF
TGTGCCAGCAGTCCCCCACTGATGAACACCGGGGAGCTGTTTTTT
>-|TRBV11-2|-|TRBJ2-5
CASSQDIQKETQYF
TGTGCCAGCAGCCAGGACATCCAGAAGGAGACCCAGTACTTC
>-|TRBV9|TRBD1|TRBJ1-2
CASSVGQGTDYGYTF
TGTGCCAGCAGCGTAGGACAGGGGACGGACTATGGCTACACCTTC
>-|TRBV6-5|-|TRBJ1-5
CASSTSGHQPQHF
TGTGCCAGCAGTACCTCAGGTCATCAGCCCCAGCATTTT
>-|TRBV19|-|TRBJ1-4
CASSGDSSAATNEKLFF
TGTGCCAGTAGTGGAGACAGTAGCGCCGCAACTAATGAAAAACTGTTTTTT
>-|TRBV27|TRBD1|TRBJ1-2
CASSTPPPGQVRGYTF
TGTGCCAGCAGTACACCCCCCCCCGGACAGGTCCGCGGCTACACCTTC
>-|TRBV5-6|-|TRBJ2-7
CASSWVGNEQYF
TGTGCCAGCAGCTGGGTCGGAAACGAGCAGTACTTC
>-|TRBV27|-|TRBJ1-2
CASSLRAWGDYGYTF
TGTGCCAGCAGTTTAAGGGCCTGGGGGGACTATGGCTACACCTTC
>-|TRBV4-1|TRBD2|TRBJ2-3
CASSQDGAGSTDTQYF
TGCGCCAGCAGCCAAGATGGAGCGGGGAGCACAGATACGCAGTATTTT
>-|TRBV24-1|TRBD1|TRBJ2-7
CATSDFGSRQGYSYEQYF
TGTGCCACCAGTGATTTCGGGTCTCGACAGGGGTACTCCTACGAGCAGTACTTC
>-|TRBV5-1|-|TRBJ2-3
CASSITVQSTDTQYF
TGCGCCAGCAGCATCACAGTACAGAGCACAGATACGCAGTATTTT
>-|TRBV18|-|TRBJ1-1
CASSPDGQIEAFF
TGTGCCAGCTCACCAGACGGACAGATTGAAGCTTTCTTT
>-|TRBV6-2/TRBV6-3|TRBD1|TRBJ2-7
CASSYLPGGSYEQYF
TGTGCCAGCAGTTACTTGCCAGGGGGCTCCTACGAGCAGTACTTC
>once|TRBV24-1|-|TRBJ2-3
CATSDFIQGYGTDTQYF
TGTGCCACCAGTGATTTTATCCAGGGATACGGCACAGATACGCAGTATTTT
>-|TRBV2|-|TRBJ2-7
CASRDIDLSYEQYF
TGTGCCAGCCGGGACATAGACCTCTCCTACGAGCAGTACTTC
>once|TRBV29-1|-|TRBJ1-2
CSGQAYGGYGYTF
TGCAGCGGACAGGCTTATGGAGGATATGGCTACACCTTC
>-|TRBV24-1|-|TRBJ1-2
CATSDPGGPTKAGYTF
TGTGCCACCAGTGACCCTGGCGGGCCGACGAAGGCTGGCTACACCTTC
>-|TRBV5-5|TRBD1|TRBJ2-2
CASSSRQGATGELFF
TGTGCCAGCAGTTCTCGACAGGGGGCAACCGGGGAGCTGTTTTTT
>few|TRBV2|-|TRBJ1-2
CASRRVHDASGYTF
TGTGCCAGCCGGAGGGTCCACGACGCGAGTGGCTACACCTTC
>-|TRBV14|-|TRBJ1-1
CASSQTGHMDTEAFF
TGTGCCAGCAGCCAAACAGGGCACATGGACACTGAAGCTTTCTTT
>-|TRBV19|-|TRBJ1-6
CASSQGPGDSPLHF
TGTGCCAGTAGTCAGGGGCCGGGGGATTCACCCCTCCACTTT
>-|TRBV14|-|TRBJ2-1
CASSQEGTDYNEQFF
TGTGCCAGCAGCCAAGAAGGAACGGACTACAATGAGCAGTTCTTC
>-|TRBV11-2|TRBD2|TRBJ2-7
CASSSAWEGGMDEQYF
TGTGCCAGCAGCTCCGCTTGGGAGGGTGGAATGGACGAGCAGTACTTC
>-|TRBV6-4|-|TRBJ2-2
CASSLGVGTGELFF
TGTGCCAGCAGCCTAGGCGTGGGCACCGGGGAGCTGTTTTTT
>-|TRBV7-9|TRBD1|TRBJ1-3
CASSLAGQGSGNTIYF
TGTGCCAGCAGCTTAGCGGGACAGGGGTCTGGAAACACCATATATTTT
>-|TRBV2|-|TRBJ2-3
CASSETRGAQYF
TGTGCCAGCAGTGAAACTAGGGGCGCGCAGTATTTT
>-|TRBV7-9|-|TRBJ2-7
CASSLDGNSYEQYF
TGTGCCAGCAGCTTGGATGGCAACTCCTACGAGCAGTACTTC
>-|TRBV4-1|-|TRBJ1-4
CASSQGVQQRNEKLFF
TGCGCCAGCAGCCAAGGGGTTCAGCAGCGCAATGAAAAACTGTTTTTT
>-|TRBV10-2|TRBD1|TRBJ1-4
CASTGGFVTNEKLFF
TGCGCCAGCACAGGGGGCTTTGTGACTAATGAAAAACTGTTTTTT
>-|TRBV4-3|-|TRBJ1-1
CASSQVWGKNTEAFF
TGCGCCAGCAGCCAAGTTTGGGGGAAAAACACTGAAGCTTTCTTT
>-|TRBV19|TRBD1|TRBJ1-4
CASTDRTRGEKLFF
TGTGCCAGTACGGACAGGACGAGAGGTGAAAAACTGTTTTTT
>-|TRBV7-9|TRBD2|TRBJ2-7
CASRATGTSGYEQYF
TGTGCCAGCAGGGCAACCGGGACTAGCGGTTACGAGCAGTACTTC
>-|TRBV7-9|-|TRBJ1-1
CASSLADPQGTEAFF
TGTGCCAGCAGCTTAGCCGACCCTCAGGGAACTGAAGCTTTCTTT
>once|TRBV19|TRBD1|TRBJ1-5
CASSGTGGFQPQHF
TGTGCCAGTAGTGGGACAGGGGGCTTTCAGCCCCAGCATTTT
>-|TRBV4-1|TRBD2|TRBJ2-1
CASSPPRAGGREQFF
TGCGCCAGCAGCCCCCCACGAGCGGGGGGGCGCGAGCAGTTCTTC
>-|TRBV5-6|TRBD1|TRBJ2-4
CASSLQGEISKNIQYF
TGTGCCAGCAGCTTGCAGGGGGAAATTTCCAAAAACATTCAGTACTTC
>-|TRBV28|-|TRBJ1-2
CASSSGTDYGYTF
TGTGCCAGCAGTTCCGGGACGGACTATGGCTACACCTTC
>-|TRBV6-5|-|TRBJ2-1
CASSYRGLVGEQFF
TGTGCCAGCAGTTACAGGGGATTAGTGGGTGAGCAGTTCTTC
>-|TRBV5-8|-|TRBJ2-2
CASRSDTGYGGELFF
TGTGCCAGCAGATCGGACACGGGGTATGGCGGGGAGCTGTTTTTT
>-|TRBV14|TRBD1|TRBJ2-1
CASSQGRGTGVVNEQFF
TGTGCCAGCAGCCAAGGACGAGGGACAGGGGTAGTGAATGAGCAGTTCTTC
>-|TRBV7-2|-|TRBJ2-1
CASSLRGGRNEQFF
TGTGCCAGCAGCTTAAGGGGGGGGCGGAATGAGCAGTTCTTC
>-|TRBV6-1|-|TRBJ1-5
CASSEAPSQPQHF
TGTGCCAGCAGTGAAGCGCCGAGTCAGCCCCAGCATTTT
>-|TRBV24-1|TRBD1|TRBJ1-5
CATSDSGTAYSNQPQHF
TGTGCCACCAGTGATTCGGGGACAGCTTATAGCAATCAGCCCCAGCATTTT
>-|TRBV5-8|-|TRBJ1-5
CASSLAAVTGLQPQHF
TGTGCCAGCAGCTTGGCCGCGGTTACAGGGCTTCAGCCCCAGCATTTT
>once|TRBV7-9|TRBD1|TRBJ2-5
CASSQTGFGETQYF
TGTGCCAGCAGCCAGACAGGGTTTGGAGAGACCCAGTACTTC
>-|TRBV6-5|-|TRBJ1-3
CASRATGSPGNTIYF
TGTGCCAGCAGGGCAACAGGGTCCCCTGGAAACACCATATATTTT
>-|TRBV7-2|-|TRBJ1-1
CASSLDVRAEAFF
TGTGCCAGCAGCTTAGATGTCAGGGCTGAAGCTTTCTTT
>-|TRBV15|-|TRBJ1-1
CATSTGSLANTEAFF
TGTGCCACCAGCACCGGGAGTTTGGCGAACACTGAAGCTTTCTTT
>-|TRBV4-1|-|TRBJ1-1
CASSHAQYRDTEAFF
TGCGCCAGCAGCCATGCTCAATACCGGGACACTGAAGCTTTCTTT
>-|TRBV15|TRBD2|TRBJ2-1
CATSRGSGGATNEQFF
TGTGCCACCAGCAGAGGAAGCGGGGGGGCCACAAATGAGCAGTTCTTC
>-|TRBV7-6|-|TRBJ1-3
CASSLAFSGNTIYF
TGTGCCAGCAGCTTAGCTTTCTCTGGAAACACCATATATTTT
>-|TRBV5-1|-|TRBJ2-3
CASSLLGDSTDTQYF
TGCGCCAGCAGCTTGTTGGGTGACTCGACAGATACGCAGTATTTT
>few|TRBV20-1|-|TRBJ1-2
CSAPHYGYTF
TGCAGTGCTCCCCACTATGGCTACACCTTC
>few|TRBV10-3|TRBD1|TRBJ2-3
CAIRPSTGGSKDTQYF
TGTGCCATCAGGCCTTCGACAGGGGGCAGTAAAGATACGCAGTATTTT